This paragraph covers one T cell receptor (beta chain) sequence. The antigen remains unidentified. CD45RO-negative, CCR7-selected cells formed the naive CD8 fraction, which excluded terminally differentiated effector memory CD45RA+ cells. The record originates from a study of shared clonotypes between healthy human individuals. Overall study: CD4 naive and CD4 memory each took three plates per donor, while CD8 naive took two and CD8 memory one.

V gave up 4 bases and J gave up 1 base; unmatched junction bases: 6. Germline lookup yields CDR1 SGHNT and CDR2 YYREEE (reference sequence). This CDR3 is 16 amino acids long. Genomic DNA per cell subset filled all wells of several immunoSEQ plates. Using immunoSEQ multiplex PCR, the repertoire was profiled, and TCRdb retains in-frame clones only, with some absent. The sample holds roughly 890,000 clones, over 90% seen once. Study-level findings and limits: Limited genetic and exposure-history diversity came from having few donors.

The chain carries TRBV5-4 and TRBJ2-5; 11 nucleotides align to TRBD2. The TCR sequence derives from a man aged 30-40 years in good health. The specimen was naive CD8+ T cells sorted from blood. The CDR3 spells CASSGGLADIQETQYF. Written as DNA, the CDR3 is TGTGCCAGCAGCGGGGGACTAGCGGACATCCAAGAGACCCAGTACTTC.